This passage covers 10 T cell receptor beta chains from one sample sequenced in a study of T cell responses to AZD1222 COVID-19 vaccine. This table comes from immunoSEQ multiplex PCR, and its TCRdb copy is limited to in-frame clones, with some not included. The profile covers 70,000 to 90,000 clones, with roughly 82% appearing a single time and 8.5% to 9% taken by the ten largest. Sequenced here: peripheral blood, sampled on day 0 of AZD1222 vaccination. Receptors originate from an adult in good health.

Here the CDR3 DNA reads TGTGCCAGCAGCTATTCAGATGGCCCCAATCAGCCCCAGCATTTT. Its translation is CASSYSDGPNQPQHF. V usage is TRBV7-2 and J usage is TRBJ1-5, with no clear D. Germline CDR1 SGHTA, CDR2 FQGNSA. V was trimmed by 4 bases and J by 3 bases, leaving 13 bases between them. There are 15 residues in the CDR3.

The V call is TRBV6-2 or TRBV6-3, the J call TRBJ2-7, with 11 bases identical to TRBD1. J was trimmed by 7 bases and V by 4 bases; bases with no gene match: 6. The germline gives CDR1 MNHEY, CDR2 SVGEGT. This CDR3 has 14 residues. CDR3 bases: TGTGCCAGCAGTTTTTGGACAGGGGGCGGTGAGCAGTACTTC. Amino acid sequence: CASSFWTGGGEQYF.

This clone is termed medium-sized (0.01 to 0.1%). This sequence joins TRBV7-3 and TRBJ2-2, with D perhaps TRBD1 (7 bases). The CDR3 is 16 amino acids. The germline V and J ends were trimmed by 5 bases and 7 bases, with 20 bases remaining between them. Germline V gene lookup returns CDR1 SGHTA and CDR2 FQGTGA. Written as DNA, the CDR3 is TGTGCCAGCAGCCGCATGGCGCAGGGGGGAAACGGGGAGCTGTTTTTT. It specifies CASSRMAQGGNGELFF.

The chain combines TRBV7-4 with TRBJ2-7; D remains unclear. V dropped 3 bases and J dropped 7 bases, with 16 bases sitting between them. The CDR3 length is 14 residues. The germline V gene encodes CDR1 SGHVT and CDR2 SQSDAQ. The CDR3: CASSFYRNLKEQYF. CDR3 DNA sequence: TGTGCCAGCAGCTTTTATAGGAATTTAAAAGAGCAGTACTTC.

This rearrangement joins TRBV4-3 to TRBJ2-2; D remains unclear. Trimming took 0 bases from V and 0 from J, leaving 8 bases between them. CDR3 size: 16 residues. Germline CDR1 and CDR2: LGHNA and YSLEER. The chain's CDR3 is CASSQDPTANTGELFF. For the CDR3, the DNA is TGCGCCAGCAGCCAAGATCCAACCGCGAACACCGGGGAGCTGTTTTTT.

The chain is built from TRBV3-1 (or the pseudogene TRBV3-2) and TRBJ1-6; tentatively, D is TRBD1 (6 bases). There are 16 residues in the CDR3. The germline V and J ends were trimmed by 4 bases and 9 bases, with 19 bases remaining between them. CDR1 and CDR2 from the germline V gene are LGHDT and YNNKEL (reference sequence). CDR3 DNA: TGTGCCAGCAGCCCTGGTGGGGGGGGCGTACCTTCACCCCTCCACTTT. Translation: CASSPGGGGVPSPLHF.

The chain joins TRBV28 to TRBJ1-6, with unresolved D. CDR3 length: 15 residues. Germline V gives CDR1 MDHEN, CDR2 SYDVKM. V dropped 8 bases and J dropped 4 bases, with 15 bases sitting between them. CDR3 bases: TGTGCCAGCTTCCGGGGTCTTGATTATAATTCACCCCTCCACTTT. As protein: CASFRGLDYNSPLHF.

The J gene is TRBJ1-2, the V gene TRBV19, with TRBD1 as a possible D gene (6 bases). Germline assignment: CDR1 LNHDA and CDR2 SQIVND (reference sequence). V was pared by 3 bases and J by 8 bases, with 19 bases between. This CDR3 has 15 residues. This CDR3 reads CASSMGDTLTGGYTF. As DNA, the CDR3 is TGTGCCAGTAGTATGGGGGACACCCTAACGGGAGGCTACACCTTC.

The rearrangement links TRBV23-1 to TRBJ2-4; 9 bases are shared with TRBD2. TRBV23-1 falls under the ORF class, with uncertain function. V lost 4 bases and J lost 0; bases outside the gene matches: 13. The CDR3 extends over 19 amino acids. The CDR3 is CASSPPRLAVKKAKNIQYF. For the CDR3, the DNA is TGCGCCAGCAGTCCCCCCAGACTAGCGGTTAAAAAAGCCAAAAACATTCAGTACTTC.

The chain combines TRBV6-1 with TRBJ2-1, with D tentatively TRBD1 (6 bases). Per germline, CDR1 MNHNS and CDR2 SASEGT. The CDR3 runs 15 residues. V dropped 3 bases and J dropped 2 bases, with 11 bases sitting between them. Here the CDR3 DNA reads TGTGCCAGCAGTGACAGGGGTGGACCCTACAATGAGCAGTTCTTC. Protein sequence: CASSDRGGPYNEQFF.